This T cell receptor (beta chain) was found in a study of neoadjuvant nivolumab and ipilimumab in lung cancer. Germline V gene lookup returns CDR1 SGHRS and CDR2 YFSETQ. Trimming removed 2 bases at V and 4 bases at J, with 15 bases between. This CDR3 region has 16 residues. Worth noting for this clone: Its target is unknown.

Data came from immunoSEQ multiplex PCR; TCRdb stores just in-frame clones and leaves some out. The sample has around 30,000 clones, approximately 80% seen once. Study-wide findings and caveats: TCR receptors were sequenced in few samples. Blood richness before therapy tracked richness in tumors resected after neoadjuvant therapy. TCR richness and clonality were higher in tumors than adjacent uninvolved lung.

The gene calls are TRBV5-1 and TRBJ2-2, with TRBD2 as a possible D gene (6 bases). The sequencing here drew on peripheral blood, taken before neoadjuvant nivolumab, alone or with ipilimumab. The receptor was isolated from an adult with non-small cell lung cancer. The CDR3 protein is CASSFGGTRGTGELFF. In DNA, the CDR3 is TGCGCCAGCAGCTTTGGAGGGACCCGAGGCACCGGGGAGCTGTTTTTT.